These T cell receptor beta chains were read from a single sample in a study of control samples from healthy donors and cancer patients. Assay: immunoSEQ multiplex PCR; the TCRdb copy retains only in-frame clones and omits some. The sample lists 150,000 to 200,000 clones; 85% to 90% were seen once. The specimen was blood. Every receptor here comes from a man aged 25-45 years in good health. Both conserved end residues are part of each CDR3. D genes are given only for firm matches. Size is omitted from some rows. Given values are once, few, many or a class for expanded clones.

d_gene,j_gene,v_gene,abundance,CDR3aa,CDR3nt
NA,TRBJ2-2,TRBV9,NA,CASSASTNTGELFF,TGTGCCAGCAGCGCGTCAACGAACACCGGGGAGCTGTTTTTT
NA,TRBJ1-2,TRBV21-1,once,CASSKALSRDRGPNYGYTF,TGTGCCAGCAGCAAAGCCCTGTCCCGGGACAGGGGGCCCAACTATGGCTACACCTTC
NA,TRBJ1-6,TRBV11-2,NA,CASSLSAGIRLPNSPLHF,TGTGCCAGCAGCTTATCTGCCGGGATCCGTTTACCTAATTCACCCCTCCACTTT
NA,TRBJ2-7,TRBV12-3/TRBV12-4,once,CASSLTKTYEQYF,TGTGCCAGCAGTTTGACAAAGACCTACGAGCAGTACTTC
NA,TRBJ2-2,TRBV5-4,NA,CASRQDLGFNTGELFF,TGTGCCAGCCGCCAAGATCTCGGTTTTAACACCGGGGAGCTGTTTTTT
TRBD2,TRBJ2-1,TRBV28,NA,CASVGLAGESPYNEQFF,TGTGCCAGCGTAGGACTAGCGGGAGAAAGCCCCTACAATGAGCAGTTCTTC
NA,TRBJ1-1,TRBV20-1,NA,CSASPSMNTEAFF,TGCAGTGCTAGTCCTTCCATGAACACTGAAGCTTTCTTT
NA,TRBJ2-1,TRBV3-1/TRBV3-2,NA,CASSAEAGSVWNEQFF,TGTGCCAGCAGCGCGGAAGCAGGTAGTGTATGGAATGAGCAGTTCTTC
TRBD1,TRBJ1-1,TRBV5-8,NA,CASRAGGQWFPTEAFF,TGTGCCAGCAGGGCGGGGGGACAGTGGTTTCCCACTGAAGCTTTCTTT
TRBD1,TRBJ1-5,TRBV7-6,NA,CASSRGQGINQPQHF,TGTGCCAGCAGCCGCGGACAGGGGATCAATCAGCCCCAGCATTTT
NA,TRBJ1-6,TRBV6-2/TRBV6-3,NA,CASSYTVPGRNSPLHF,TGTGCCAGCAGTTATACAGTACCGGGACGGAATTCACCCCTCCACTTT
NA,TRBJ2-6,TRBV5-1,NA,CASSLQGRVGANVLTF,TGCGCCAGCAGCTTGCAGGGGCGAGTCGGGGCCAACGTCCTGACTTTC
NA,TRBJ2-1,TRBV4-2,NA,CASSQGGSYQGSSNEQFF,TGTGCCAGCAGCCAAGGTGGGAGCTACCAGGGGTCGAGCAATGAGCAGTTCTTC
TRBD1,TRBJ1-6,TRBV20-1,NA,CSASRGQGNSPLHF,TGCAGTGCTAGTAGAGGACAGGGTAATTCACCCCTCCACTTT
NA,TRBJ1-2,TRBV7-9,NA,CASSLVVPSPGGDGYTF,TGTGCCAGCAGCTTAGTGGTTCCTTCGCCCGGAGGCGATGGCTACACCTTC
NA,TRBJ2-1,TRBV3-1/TRBV3-2,NA,CASSQDVRGEQFF,TGTGCCAGCAGCCAAGATGTACGGGGAGAGCAGTTCTTC
NA,TRBJ1-1,TRBV11-2,NA,CASSSYLGNTEAFF,TGTGCCAGCAGCTCCTACTTGGGGAACACTGAAGCTTTCTTT
TRBD2,TRBJ2-5,TRBV3-1/TRBV3-2,once,CASSPGLAGGQETQYF,TGTGCCAGCAGCCCTGGACTAGCGGGGGGACAAGAGACCCAGTACTTC
TRBD1,TRBJ2-3,TRBV4-1,NA,CASSQEWGQGMTDTQYF,TGCGCCAGCAGCCAAGAATGGGGACAGGGGATGACAGATACGCAGTATTTT
NA,TRBJ1-5,TRBV28,NA,CASTTETGNQPQHF,TGTGCCAGCACCACGGAGACAGGCAATCAGCCCCAGCATTTT
NA,TRBJ2-5,TRBV29-1,NA,CSVQAYQETQYF,TGCAGCGTCCAGGCTTATCAGGAGACCCAGTACTTC
NA,TRBJ1-1,TRBV7-3,NA,CASRGGEHTEAFF,TGTGCCAGTCGCGGAGGTGAACACACTGAAGCTTTCTTT
NA,TRBJ1-3,TRBV2,NA,CASREGFSGNTIYF,TGTGCCAGCCGTGAGGGGTTCTCTGGAAACACCATATATTTT
TRBD1,TRBJ1-5,TRBV5-1,NA,CASSPGGGKGPQHF,TGCGCCAGCAGCCCAGGGGGCGGGAAAGGGCCCCAGCATTTT
TRBD1,TRBJ1-2,TRBV7-2,NA,CASSQTGTASGYTF,TGTGCCAGCAGCCAAACCGGGACAGCCTCCGGCTACACCTTC
TRBD1,TRBJ2-6,TRBV7-3,once,CAFRGQRDSGANVLTF,TGTGCCTTCAGGGGGCAAAGGGACTCTGGGGCCAACGTCCTGACTTTC